This entry concerns a single TCR beta chain. Source study methods: Reference gene primers were amplified, and this amplification served to estimate nucleated cell counts. TCRdb's copy holds only in-frame clones and misses some; the assay was immunoSEQ multiplex PCR. The DNA gave D and trimming, while V, J and clone size come from that table. The sample yields around 180,000 clones, approximately 77% seen once. Per the germline V gene, CDR1 is MDHEN and CDR2 is SYDVKM. The junction had 6 bases not matched to a gene; V was cut back by 5 bases and J by 0 bases. This CDR3 comprises 15 residues. The sample originates from a study of blood T cell repertoires in COVID-19. For the study at large: PBMCs, B-cell-depleted T cells, or T cells provided the cDNA or gDNA that made up the material.

V gene TRBV28 combines with J gene TRBJ1-1; 7 nucleotides align to TRBD1. The sequenced sample was peripheral blood. The receptor comes from a woman at least 80 years old with active or convalescent COVID-19. CDR3 sequence reads: CASSPGTVMNTEAFF. The CDR3 coding sequence is TGTGCCAGCAGTCCAGGGACAGTCATGAACACTGAAGCTTTCTTT. Complete variable domain (other parts from reference TRBV28 and TRBJ1-1): DVKVTQSSRYLVKRTGEKVFLECVQDMDHENMFWYRQDPGLGLRLIYFSYDVKMKEKGDIPEGYSVSREKKERFSLILESASTNQTSMYLCASSPGTVMNTEAFFGQGTRLTVV.